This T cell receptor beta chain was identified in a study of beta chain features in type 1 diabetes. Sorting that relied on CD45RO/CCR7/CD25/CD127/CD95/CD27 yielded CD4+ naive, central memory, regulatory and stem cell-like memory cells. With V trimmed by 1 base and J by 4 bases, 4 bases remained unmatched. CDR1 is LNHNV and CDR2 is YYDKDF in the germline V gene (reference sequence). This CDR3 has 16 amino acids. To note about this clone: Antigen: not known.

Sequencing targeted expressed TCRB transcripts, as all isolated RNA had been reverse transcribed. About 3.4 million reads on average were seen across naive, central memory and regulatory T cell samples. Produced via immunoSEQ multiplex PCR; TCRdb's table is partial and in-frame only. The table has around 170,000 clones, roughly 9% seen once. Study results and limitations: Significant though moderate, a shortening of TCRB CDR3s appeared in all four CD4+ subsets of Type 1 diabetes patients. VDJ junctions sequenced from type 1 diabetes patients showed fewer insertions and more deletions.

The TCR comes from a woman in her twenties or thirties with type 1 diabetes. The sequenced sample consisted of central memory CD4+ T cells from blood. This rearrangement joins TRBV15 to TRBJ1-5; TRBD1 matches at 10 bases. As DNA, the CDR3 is TGTGCCACCAGCAGAGGACAGGGGGCGCTTAATCAGCCCCAGCATTTT. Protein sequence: CATSRGQGALNQPQHF.